The clone carrying this TCR beta chain occurred many times. The target antigen is unknown. The data derive from a study of T cell repertoires in cytomegalovirus infection. On the study more broadly: Public TCR beta signature analysis indicated the presence of both CMV infection and matching HLA type. Study conclusions and caveats: What dominated the ex vivo response were HLA-C-restricted CMV-specific TCR beta clonotypes. Public TCR beta family frequency separated CMV-and-HLA carriers, including in an independent cohort.

Per germline, CDR1 SGHTA and CDR2 FQGNSA. CDR3 length equals 14 residues. With 3 bases removed from V and 7 bases from J, the gap between germline ends came to 13 bases. From the reads, TCRdb called clonotypes with MiXCR, one entry per CDR3 protein. Here the sample spans approximately 290,000 distinct CDR3 sequences, roughly 25% being singletons. The sample was PBMCs. The sequence came from a human donor in good health (CMV status not recorded). Some clones in this sample may be carry-over from other donors' samples. The rearrangement links TRBV7-2 to TRBJ2-4, with a weak D call TRBD2 (7 bases). CDR3 region: CASSFGGPGNIQYF. DNA of the CDR3: TGTGCCAGCAGCTTCGGGGGGCCAGGGAACATTCAGTACTTC.